This T cell receptor beta chain was retrieved from a study of T cell repertoires in cytomegalovirus infection. The CDR3 length is 13 residues. Germline lookup yields CDR1 ENHRY and CDR2 SYGVKD. Deletions cut 6 bases from V and 3 bases from J, with 9 bases between. TCRdb fed the reads into MiXCR, producing one record per CDR3 protein. Among roughly 340,000 distinct CDR3 sequences listed, approximately 32% were seen once. As for this clonotype: Its antigen is undetermined.

This receptor was obtained from a human donor in good health (CMV status not recorded). Some clones in this sample may be carry-over from other donors' samples. The material was cultured PBMCs, obtained from culture after CMV antigen stimulation. This sequence joins TRBV10-3 and TRBJ2-1; D is ambiguous. The CDR3 nucleotides read TGTGCCATCAGCAACCCGGGCTACAATGAGCAGTTCTTC. This encodes CAISNPGYNEQFF.